The T cell receptor beta chain described here comes from a study of cytomegalovirus exposure and HLA in healthy donors. The PCR was carried out with 60 Vbeta primers and 13 Jbeta primers. Here immunoSEQ multiplex PCR was the method, and the copy in TCRdb shows in-frame clones only, minus some. The sample consists of 95,000 to 150,000 clones, 50% to 75% of them appearing once. The CDR3 sequence is 14 residues long. The V segment lost 8 bases and the J segment 0 bases; nucleotides outside the gene matches: 2. The V gene's germline CDR1 is GTSNPN and CDR2 SVGIG (reference sequence). This clone was recorded a few times.

This TCR was sampled from a woman aged 35 to 49 in good health and CMV-seropositive. The specimen was PBMCs. The rearrangement joins TRBV30 to TRBJ2-6, with TRBD2 matching 9 bases. CDR3 nucleotides: TGTGCCCGCGGGGGGGACTCTGGGGCCAACGTCCTGACTTTC. Amino acid sequence: CARGGDSGANVLTF.